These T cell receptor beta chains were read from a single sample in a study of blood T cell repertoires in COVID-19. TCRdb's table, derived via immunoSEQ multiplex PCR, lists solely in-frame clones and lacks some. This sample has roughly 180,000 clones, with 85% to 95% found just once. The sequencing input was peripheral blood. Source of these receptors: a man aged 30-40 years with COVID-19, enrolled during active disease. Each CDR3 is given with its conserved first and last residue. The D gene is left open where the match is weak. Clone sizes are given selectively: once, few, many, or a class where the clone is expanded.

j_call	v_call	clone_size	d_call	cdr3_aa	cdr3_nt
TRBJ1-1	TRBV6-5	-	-	CASSRQGRSTEAFF	TGTGCCAGCTCTCGTCAGGGCCGGAGCACTGAAGCTTTCTTT
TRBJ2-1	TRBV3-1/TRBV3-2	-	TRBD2	CASSPLSGGVDEQFF	TGTGCCAGCAGCCCCCTGAGCGGGGGAGTGGATGAGCAGTTCTTC
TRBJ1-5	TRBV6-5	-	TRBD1	CASSSYTGGDQPQHF	TGTGCCAGCAGTTCCTATACAGGGGGTGACCAGCCCCAGCATTTT
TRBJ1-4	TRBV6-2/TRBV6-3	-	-	CASSYSTLEKLFF	TGTGCCAGCAGTTACTCCACTCTGGAAAAACTGTTTTTT
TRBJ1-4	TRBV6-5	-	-	CASTHSATNEKLFF	TGTGCCAGCACTCACAGTGCAACTAATGAAAAACTGTTTTTT
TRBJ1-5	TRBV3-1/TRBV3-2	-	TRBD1	CASSPTGSDNQPQHF	TGTGCCAGCAGCCCGACAGGGTCGGACAATCAGCCCCAGCATTTT
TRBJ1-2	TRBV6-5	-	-	CAISLTGDYGYTF	TGTGCCATTTCGTTAACAGGCGACTATGGCTACACCTTC
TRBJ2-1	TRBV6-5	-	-	CASSYSSGTAGNEQFF	TGTGCCAGCAGTTATTCTTCCGGGACTGCAGGCAATGAGCAGTTCTTC
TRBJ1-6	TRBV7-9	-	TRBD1	CASSLVEGTGYSPLHF	TGTGCCAGCAGCTTAGTAGAGGGGACAGGGTATTCACCCCTCCACTTT
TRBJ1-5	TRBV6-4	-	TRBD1	CASRYRGTEGLHSNQPQHF	TGTGCCAGCAGATATCGAGGGACAGAAGGACTTCATAGCAATCAGCCCCAGCATTTT
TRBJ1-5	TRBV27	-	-	CASSTELDSNQPQHF	TGTGCCAGCAGTACCGAGTTAGATAGCAATCAGCCCCAGCATTTT
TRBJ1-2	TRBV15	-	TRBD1	CATSDRRQGYGYTF	TGTGCCACCAGCGACCGCCGACAGGGGTATGGCTACACCTTC
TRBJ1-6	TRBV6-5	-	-	CASSYDMRGSPLHF	TGTGCCAGCAGTTACGATATGAGAGGGTCACCCCTCCACTTT
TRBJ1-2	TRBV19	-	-	CASSIGPGRNYGYTF	TGTGCCAGTAGTATCGGGCCAGGGCGGAACTATGGCTACACCTTC
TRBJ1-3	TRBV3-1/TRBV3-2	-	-	CASSVGLGGSGNTIYF	TGTGCCAGCAGCGTAGGGCTAGGGGGATCTGGAAACACCATATATTTT
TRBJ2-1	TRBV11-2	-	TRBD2	CASSSVAGGYNEQFF	TGTGCCAGCAGCTCGGTAGCGGGGGGTTACAATGAGCAGTTCTTC
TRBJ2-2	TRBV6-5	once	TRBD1	CASRRQGVGTGELFF	TGTGCCAGCAGGCGACAGGGGGTCGGCACCGGGGAGCTGTTTTTT
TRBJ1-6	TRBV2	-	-	CASSEERGRPYNSPLHF	TGTGCCAGCAGTGAAGAAAGAGGCAGACCCTATAATTCACCCCTCCACTTT
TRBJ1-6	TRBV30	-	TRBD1	CAWSRQGAYSPLHF	TGTGCCTGGAGTCGACAGGGGGCGTATTCACCCCTCCACTTT
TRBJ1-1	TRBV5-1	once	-	CASSWAGRGGNTEAFF	TGCGCCAGCAGCTGGGCGGGACGCGGGGGGAACACTGAAGCTTTCTTT
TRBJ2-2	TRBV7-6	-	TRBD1	CASSLAGTGNTGELFF	TGTGCCAGCAGCTTAGCCGGGACAGGAAACACCGGGGAGCTGTTTTTT
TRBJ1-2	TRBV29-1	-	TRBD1	CSVDPPRGLGYGYTF	TGCAGCGTTGATCCCCCCAGGGGGCTTGGCTATGGCTACACCTTC
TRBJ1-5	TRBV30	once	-	CAWIADLRGRGRFFSNQPQHF	TGTGCCTGGATTGCCGACCTCAGGGGCAGGGGTCGGTTTTTTAGCAATCAGCCCCAGCATTTT